These 28 T cell receptor beta chains share one sample of origin, sequenced in a study of blood T cells in healthy people across ages. It was with a sample-barcoded 5' primer and a J-beta primer mix that a second PCR of about 6 to 12 cycles was run. TCRdb re-called the 5' RACE reads with MiXCR, one entry per CDR3 protein. The sample lists 850,000 to 1,000,000 distinct CDR3 sequences, about 51% seen once, with 20% to 25% in the top ten. Specimen: blood. The receptors were gathered from a woman in her sixties in good health.

The chain is built from TRBV20-1 and TRBJ2-3; 7 bases agree with TRBD2. The CDR3 is 18 residues long. The J segment lost 2 bases and the V segment lost 0 bases, leaving 14 bases of the junction unmatched. Germline V gene lookup returns CDR1 DFQATT and CDR2 SNEGSKA (reference sequence). The CDR3 reads CSARDPHLVAGNTDTQYF. The CDR3 DNA reads TGCAGTGCTAGAGATCCCCACCTGGTAGCGGGTAACACAGATACGCAGTATTTT.

This clonotype appeared a few times. This chain connects TRBV29-1 to TRBJ2-7; 9 bases agree with TRBD2. This CDR3 is 15 amino acids long. J was trimmed by 2 bases and V by 7 bases; bases with no gene match: 12. Germline loops: CDR1 SQVTM, CDR2 ANQGSEA. The CDR3 loop reads CSALGGGGAPYEQYF. In nucleotides, the CDR3 is TGCAGCGCTCTAGGTGGCGGGGGGGCGCCCTACGAGCAGTACTTC.

Comment on this clonotype: An end of the junction does not agree with germline; a read error may underlie this. V and J are TRBV3-1 and TRBJ2-2; 12 nucleotides agree with TRBD2. Germline CDR1 and CDR2: LGHDT and YNNKEL (reference sequence). The CDR3 is made up of 17 amino acids. CDR3 residues: CASSQARTSGDTGEPFF. As DNA, the CDR3 is TGTGCCAGCAGCCAAGCACGGACTAGCGGGGACACCGGGGAGCCGTTTTTT.

This clonotype was detected once. The chain joins TRBV29-1 to TRBJ2-1, with 8 nucleotides matching TRBD2. CDR3 length equals 13 residues. Germline CDR1 and CDR2: SQVTM and ANQGSEA. After removal of 5 bases from V and 13 bases from J, the junction contained 13 bases not matched to a gene. In DNA, the CDR3 is TGCAGCGTTCTGGTGAGCGGGAGTGCTGAACAGTTCTTC. It codes for CSVLVSGSAEQFF.

The chain combines TRBV20-1 with TRBJ2-4; D gene uncertain. The DNA matches TRBJ2-7 better at its end, which makes the J call doubtful. Germline V lookup: CDR1 DFQATT, CDR2 SNEGSKA (reference sequence). The CDR3 length is 12 residues. This chain's CDR3 is CSVEMNSYEQYF. CDR3 DNA: TGCAGTGTCGAGATGAATTCCTACGAGCAGTACTTC.

This clonotype was seen more than once but under ten times. V usage is TRBV6-2 or TRBV6-3 and J usage is TRBJ2-7; D assignment may be TRBD1 or TRBD2 (5 bases each). Trimming took 5 bases from V and 9 from J, leaving 17 bases between them. This CDR3 has 13 residues. From germline, CDR1 is MNHEY and CDR2 SVGEGT. Here the CDR3 reads CASSTGTPVRQYF. The DNA for the CDR3 is TGTGCCAGCAGTACCGGGACCCCAGTTCGGCAGTACTTC.

The chain is built from TRBV12-3 or TRBV12-4 and TRBJ1-1; tentative D call: TRBD1 (6 bases). V was cut by 4 bases and J by 5 bases, with 14 bases left in between. This CDR3 comprises 14 residues. The CDR3 loop reads CASSYYQGSTEAFF. CDR3 bases: TGTGCCAGCAGTTATTATCAGGGGTCGACTGAAGCTTTCTTT.

This clonotype appeared a few times. V usage is TRBV3-1 and J usage is TRBJ1-4; a possible D gene is TRBD1 (5 bases). Germline loops: CDR1 LGHDT, CDR2 YNNKEL (reference sequence). The CDR3 contains 16 residues. V was pared by 4 bases and J by 0 bases, with 12 bases between. The DNA of the CDR3 is TGTGCCAGCAGCCGTGTGGGGGGAACAACTAATGAAAAACTGTTTTTT. This codes for CASSRVGGTTNEKLFF.

The table lists this clonotype with a few counts. The V call is TRBV6-2 or TRBV6-3, the J call TRBJ2-5, with D tentatively TRBD1 (5 bases). In germline, CDR1 is MNHEY, CDR2 SVGEGT. CDR3 size: 14 residues. V was shortened by 2 bases and J by 4 bases, with 11 bases between the two germline ends. The CDR3 here is CASSYEDTGETQYF. The CDR3, as DNA: TGTGCCAGCAGTTACGAGGACACCGGAGAGACCCAGTACTTC.

This clonotype showed up just a few times. The chain carries TRBV28 and TRBJ1-4; D ambiguous. The CDR3 extends over 13 amino acids. Germline V gene lookup returns CDR1 MDHEN and CDR2 SYDVKM. Trimming left V 2 bases short and J 14 bases short, with 15 bases between. Here the CDR3 DNA reads TGTGCCAGCAGTTTAGGTCCAGGAATGGGGCTGTTTTTT. This gives the protein CASSLGPGMGLFF.

The rearrangement uses TRBV28 and TRBJ2-3; D is perhaps TRBD1 or TRBD2 (5 bases each). The CDR3 length is 16 residues. The germline V and J ends were trimmed by 2 bases and 2 bases, with 14 bases remaining between them. CDR1 is MDHEN, CDR2 SYDVKM, per germline. The CDR3 loop is CASSLTGRALTDTQYF. The CDR3 DNA reads as TGTGCCAGCAGTTTAACGGGGCGGGCCCTCACAGATACGCAGTATTTT.

V and J are TRBV25-1 and TRBJ2-7, with 7 nucleotides matching TRBD1. Germline V gene data show CDR1 as MGHDK and CDR2 as SYGVNS. The ends lost 0 bases at V and 4 bases at J; junction bases unmatched: 9. The CDR3 extends over 16 amino acids. CDR3 nucleotides: TGTGCCAGCAGTGAATATAAAGGGGGCGTTAAGTACGAGCAGTACTTC. It specifies CASSEYKGGVKYEQYF.

The chain couples TRBV4-1 to TRBJ2-3; 9 bases are shared with TRBD2. The V gene end was trimmed by 3 bases and the J gene end by 3 bases; junction bases not matched to a gene: 4. This CDR3 is 15 amino acids long. Germline V lookup: CDR1 MGHRA, CDR2 YSYEKL. The CDR3 DNA follows: TGCGCCAGCAGCCAGGGCGGGAGGGGGACAGATACGCAGTATTTT. Translation: CASSQGGRGTDTQYF.

This clonotype appeared a single time. The rearrangement links TRBV4-3 to TRBJ1-4; D gene ambiguous. CDR3 length equals 17 residues. In germline, CDR1 is LGHNA, CDR2 YSLEER. V was clipped by 1 base and J by 7 bases, with 19 bases between them. In DNA, the CDR3 is TGCGCCAGCAGCCAAGTATGGAGCCGAGGGTGCAGTGAAAAACTGTTTTTT. As protein: CASSQVWSRGCSEKLFF.

The chain has TRBV5-1 and TRBJ2-5; TRBD1 might be the D (5 bases). TRBJ2-7 explains the end of the DNA better; the J call may be wrong. The germline V gene has CDR1 SGHRS and CDR2 YFSETQ. This CDR3 comprises 14 residues. The CDR3 protein is CASSTGTQGNEQYF. The CDR3 DNA reads TGCGCCAGCAGCACAGGAACCCAAGGAAACGAGCAGTACTTC.

V is TRBV28 and J is TRBJ2-3; 8 bases align to TRBD1. CDR1 MDHEN and CDR2 SYDVKM come from the germline V gene. CDR3 length: 16 amino acids. The V and J ends lost 4 bases and 4 bases, in that order; junction bases with no gene match: 10. The CDR3, as DNA: TGTGCCAGCAGTTCATCAGGCAGGGGGCGGCCAGATACGCAGTATTTT. Translating it yields CASSSSGRGRPDTQYF.

With respect to this clonotype: A much more abundant neighbour one base away suggests this may be a read error. CDR3 DNA sequence: TGTGCCAGCAGTTACGCGAGTCGGCAGAGCTATGGCTACACCTTC. It specifies CASSYASRQSYGYTF. The chain employs TRBV6-6 and TRBJ1-2; D unresolved. The ends were cut back, 2 bases at V and 4 bases at J, with 14 bases in the middle. CDR3 length: 15 residues. Germline-derived CDR1 and CDR2 are MNHNY and SVGAGI (reference sequence).

This clonotype was detected a few times. The V gene is TRBV6-2 or TRBV6-3, the J gene TRBJ2-1; D possibly corresponds to TRBD2 (6 bases). The CDR3 loop spans 13 amino acids. Trimming removed 4 bases at V and 12 bases at J, with 16 bases between. Germline values: CDR1 MNHEY, CDR2 SVGEGT. CDR3 amino acids: CASSFNLGLGQFF. CDR3 coding DNA: TGTGCCAGCAGTTTCAACTTGGGACTGGGGCAGTTCTTC.

This chain connects TRBV19 to TRBJ1-5; D gene ambiguous. The V gene lost 3 bases and the J gene lost 0 bases, with 9 bases spanning the gap. Germline V gene sequence: CDR1 LNHDA, CDR2 SQIVND (reference sequence). The CDR3 length is 15 residues. The CDR3 region is CASSISSHSNQPQHF. DNA for the CDR3: TGTGCCAGTAGTATCAGCAGCCATAGCAATCAGCCCCAGCATTTT.

The sample holds a few counts of this clonotype. The CDR3 coding sequence is TGTGCCAGCAGCTTCAGGAATGATGCTGGCGAGCAGTACTTC. This encodes CASSFRNDAGEQYF. The V gene is TRBV7-8, the J gene TRBJ2-7; D is unclear. Trimming cost V 3 bases and J 6 bases, with 15 bases left between them. Germline V gives CDR1 SGHVS, CDR2 FQNEAQ. The CDR3 has 14 residues.

As DNA, the CDR3 is TGTGCCAGCACCTCCTTCGGGACAGATGAAAAACTGTTTTTT. It codes for CASTSFGTDEKLFF. This chain links TRBV28 with TRBJ1-4, with 7 bases fitting TRBD1. Germline V gene sequence: CDR1 MDHEN, CDR2 SYDVKM. With V trimmed by 7 bases and J by 6 bases, 8 bases remained unmatched. The length of the CDR3 is 14 residues.

This chain links TRBV11-2 with TRBJ2-3; D is possibly TRBD2 (6 bases). CDR1 is SGHAT, CDR2 FQNNGV, per germline. The V end lost 3 bases, the J end lost 4 bases, and 17 bases lay between the germline ends. The CDR3 has 16 residues. The CDR3 region is CASSLRRRGGADTQYF. DNA of the CDR3: TGTGCCAGCAGCTTGAGACGGAGGGGTGGCGCAGATACGCAGTATTTT.

This clonotype has only a few counts. V usage is TRBV29-1 and J usage is TRBJ2-7, with 8 bases identical to TRBD1. The CDR3 has 13 amino acids. J was trimmed by 5 bases and V by 7 bases; bases with no gene match: 10. The germline V gene encodes CDR1 SQVTM and CDR2 ANQGSEA. The CDR3 coding sequence is TGCAGCGCCGCCGGGACAGGATACGACGAGCAGTACTTC. As protein: CSAAGTGYDEQYF.

The sample holds a few counts of this clonotype. The rearrangement links TRBV25-1 to TRBJ1-3; 7 nucleotides match TRBD1. J gave up 2 bases and V 6 bases, and 4 bases lay outside the gene matches. The CDR3 loop spans 14 amino acids. Looked up from germline, CDR1 is MGHDK and CDR2 is SYGVNS. The CDR3 DNA is TGTGCCAGCAGAACAGGGGTTACTGGAAACACCATATATTTT. Translated, it gives CASRTGVTGNTIYF. The whole variable domain, remainder taken from reference TRBV25-1 and TRBJ1-3, is EADIYQTPRYLVIGTGKKITLECSQTMGHDKMYWYQQDPGMELHLIHYSYGVNSTEKGDLSSESTVSRIRTEHFPLTLESARPSHTSQYLCASRTGVTGNTIYFGEGSWLTVV.

The chain couples TRBV10-3 to TRBJ1-2; 8 bases match TRBD1. Trimming removed 2 bases from V and 13 bases from J; junction bases left unmatched: 6. In germline, CDR1 is ENHRY, CDR2 SYGVKD. CDR3 size: 12 residues. The CDR3 DNA follows: TGTGCCATCAGTGAGGCCGACAGGGGTCCCACCTTC. It codes for CAISEADRGPTF.

This clonotype was observed a handful of times. V is TRBV24-1 and J is TRBJ2-5; unclear D gene. Germline assignment: CDR1 KGHDR and CDR2 SFDVKD. Between the trimmed V and J ends, which lost 4 bases and 3 bases, there was a span of 14 bases. This CDR3 spans 15 amino acids. The CDR3 here is CATSDALVGEETQYF. The CDR3 DNA follows: TGTGCCACCAGTGACGCTCTTGTTGGGGAAGAGACCCAGTACTTC.

A word on this clonotype: A much more abundant neighbour one base away suggests this may be a read error. The genes are TRBV7-9 and TRBJ1-5; possible D gene TRBD1, 5 bases. Germline-derived CDR1 and CDR2 are SEHNR and FQNEAQ (reference sequence). The CDR3 is 14 residues long. V lost 5 bases, J lost 5 bases, and 13 bases lay in between. CDR3 coding DNA: TGTGCCAGCAGCATCGACGGGGCTGATCAGCCCCAGCATTTT. Translation gives CASSIDGADQPQHF.

This clonotype has only a few counts. This chain connects TRBV5-1 to TRBJ2-1; 13 bases match TRBD2. With V trimmed by 3 bases and J by 10 bases, 4 bases remained unmatched. Germline CDR1 and CDR2: SGHRS and YFSETQ. The CDR3 totals 14 residues. CDR3 region: CASSSGLAGKEQFF. CDR3 nucleotides: TGCGCCAGCAGCTCGGGACTAGCGGGAAAAGAGCAGTTCTTC.